This TCR beta chain was profiled in a study of cytomegalovirus exposure and HLA in healthy donors. This CDR3 comprises 15 residues. Germline CDR1 SGHRS, CDR2 YFSETQ. Unmatched junction bases numbered 11, after V lost 4 bases and J lost 7 bases. PCR primers comprised 60 Vbeta and 13 Jbeta primers. Clones were read by immunoSEQ multiplex PCR, and TCRdb kept only the in-frame ones, dropping some. The table gives approximately 180,000 clones; the top ten clones make up roughly 6.7% of it. The gene calls are TRBV5-1 and TRBJ1-1; 9 positions agree with TRBD1. The sequence was collected from a man younger than 45 in good health and CMV-seronegative. Sequencing was carried out using PBMCs. CDR3 nucleotides: TGCGCCAGCAGCAGGTTCACAGGGGGCTGGGATGAAGCTTTCTTT. Translation: CASSRFTGGWDEAFF. Combining the CDR3 with reference TRBV5-1 and TRBJ1-1 gives the whole variable domain KAGVTQTPRYLIKTRGQQVTLSCSPISGHRSVSWYQQTPGQGLQFLFEYFSETQRNKGNFPGRFSGRQFSNSRSEMNVSTLELGDSALYLCASSRFTGGWDEAFFGQGTRLTVV.